This paragraph reports one TCR beta chain. TCRdb analysed the RACE reads with MiXCR anew, one entry per CDR3 protein. The data contain approximately 96,000 distinct CDR3 sequences, about 9% of them seen just once; the ten biggest clones take up around 2%. This entry is derived from a study of human T cells and chemical hapten exposure. Germline CDR1 reads LNHDA; CDR2 reads SQIVND (reference sequence). CDR3 length equals 13 residues. V lost 7 bases, J lost 4 bases, and 13 bases lay in between. Time point reported: patch test 2, 6 weeks after DPC sensitization. Sample treatment: therapeutic diphenylcyclopropenone sensitization with weekly scalp DPC.

The V gene is TRBV19, the J gene TRBJ2-5; D is unclear. Sequenced here: whole blood, sampled in connection with sensitization to the hapten diphenylcyclopropenone (DPC). The TCR comes from a woman in her 40s with alopecia areata. Some clones in this sample may be carry-over from other donors' samples. CDR3 sequence: CASTGSSLETQYF. CDR3 DNA sequence: TGTGCCAGTACGGGCAGTAGCTTAGAGACCCAGTACTTC.